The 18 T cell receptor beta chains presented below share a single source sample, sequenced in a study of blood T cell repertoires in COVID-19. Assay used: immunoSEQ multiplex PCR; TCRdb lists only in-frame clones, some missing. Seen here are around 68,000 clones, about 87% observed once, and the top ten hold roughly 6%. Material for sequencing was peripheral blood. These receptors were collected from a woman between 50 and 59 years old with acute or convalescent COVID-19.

As DNA, the CDR3 is TGTGCCAGCAGTTTAAGGGGTTCTGAAGCTTTCTTT. This gives the protein CASSLRGSEAFF. The V and J genes are TRBV12-3 or TRBV12-4 and TRBJ1-1; perhaps TRBD1 as D (5 bases). Trimming left V 2 bases short and J 6 bases short, with 7 bases between. The CDR3 sequence is 12 residues long.

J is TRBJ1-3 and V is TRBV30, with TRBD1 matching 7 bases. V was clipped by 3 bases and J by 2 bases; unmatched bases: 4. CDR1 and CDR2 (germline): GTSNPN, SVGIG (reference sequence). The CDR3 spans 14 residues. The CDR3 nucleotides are TGTGCCTGGAGCCGAGGGACAGCTGGAAACACCATATATTTT. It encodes CAWSRGTAGNTIYF.

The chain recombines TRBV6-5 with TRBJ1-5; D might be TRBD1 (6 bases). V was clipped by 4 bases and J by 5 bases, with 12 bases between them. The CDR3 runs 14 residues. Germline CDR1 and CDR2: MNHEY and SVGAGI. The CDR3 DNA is TGTGCCAGCAGTTTACAGGGAGGGGATCAGCCCCAGCATTTT. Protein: CASSLQGGDQPQHF.

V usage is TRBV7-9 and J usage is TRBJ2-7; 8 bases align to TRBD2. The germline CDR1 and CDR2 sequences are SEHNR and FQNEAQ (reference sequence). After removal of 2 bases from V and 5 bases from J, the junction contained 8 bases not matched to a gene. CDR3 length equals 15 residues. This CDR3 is CASSLQDGRADEQYF. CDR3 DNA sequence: TGTGCCAGCAGCTTACAAGACGGGAGGGCCGACGAGCAGTACTTC.

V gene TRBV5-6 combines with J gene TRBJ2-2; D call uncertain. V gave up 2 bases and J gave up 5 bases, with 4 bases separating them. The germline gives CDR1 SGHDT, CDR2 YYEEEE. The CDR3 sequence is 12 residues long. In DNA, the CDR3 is TGTGCCAGCAGCTTCATGACCGGGGAGCTGTTTTTT. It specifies CASSFMTGELFF. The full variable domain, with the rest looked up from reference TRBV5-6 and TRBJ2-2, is DAGVTQSPTHLIKTRGQQVTLRCSPKSGHDTVSWYQQALGQGPQFIFQYYEEEERQRGNFPDRFSGHQFPNYSSELNVNALLLGDSALYLCASSFMTGELFFGEGSRLTVL.

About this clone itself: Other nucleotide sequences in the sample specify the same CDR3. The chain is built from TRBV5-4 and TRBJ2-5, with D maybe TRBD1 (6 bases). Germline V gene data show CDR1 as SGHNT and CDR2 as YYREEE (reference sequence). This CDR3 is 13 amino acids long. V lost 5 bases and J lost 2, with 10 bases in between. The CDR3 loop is CASSPGQQETQYF. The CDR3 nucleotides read TGTGCCAGCAGTCCTGGACAGCAAGAGACCCAGTACTTC.

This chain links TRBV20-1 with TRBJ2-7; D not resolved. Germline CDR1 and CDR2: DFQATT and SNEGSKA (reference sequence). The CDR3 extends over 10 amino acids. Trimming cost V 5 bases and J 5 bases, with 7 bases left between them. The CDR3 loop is CSAVIHEQYF. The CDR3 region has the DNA TGCAGTGCTGTTATCCACGAGCAGTACTTC.

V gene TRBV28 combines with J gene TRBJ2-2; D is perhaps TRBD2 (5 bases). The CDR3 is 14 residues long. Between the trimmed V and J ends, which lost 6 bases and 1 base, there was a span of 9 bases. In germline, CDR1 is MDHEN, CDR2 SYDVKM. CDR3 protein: CASSLGGNTGELFF. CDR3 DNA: TGTGCCAGCAGCCTAGGAGGGAACACCGGGGAGCTGTTTTTT. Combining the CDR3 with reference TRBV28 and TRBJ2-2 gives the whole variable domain DVKVTQSSRYLVKRTGEKVFLECVQDMDHENMFWYRQDPGLGLRLIYFSYDVKMKEKGDIPEGYSVSREKKERFSLILESASTNQTSMYLCASSLGGNTGELFFGEGSRLTVL.

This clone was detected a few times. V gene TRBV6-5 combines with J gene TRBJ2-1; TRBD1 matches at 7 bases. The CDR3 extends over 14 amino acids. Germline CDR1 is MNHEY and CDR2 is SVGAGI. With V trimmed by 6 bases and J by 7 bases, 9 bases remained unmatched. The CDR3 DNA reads TGTGCCAGCAGAGACAGGGAGTCTAGGAATGAGCAGTTCTTC. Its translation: CASRDRESRNEQFF.

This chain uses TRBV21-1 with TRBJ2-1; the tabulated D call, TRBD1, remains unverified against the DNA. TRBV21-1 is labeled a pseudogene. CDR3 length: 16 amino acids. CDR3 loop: CASSKVRDRGSNEQFF. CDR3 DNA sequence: TGTGCCAGCAGCAAAGTCCGTGACAGGGGGTCCAATGAGCAGTTCTTC.

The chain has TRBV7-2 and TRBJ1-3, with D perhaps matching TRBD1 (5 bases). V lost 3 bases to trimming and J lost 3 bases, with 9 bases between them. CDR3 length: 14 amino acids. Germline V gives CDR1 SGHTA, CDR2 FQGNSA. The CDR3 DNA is TGTGCCAGCAGCTTTTTCAGGGATGGAAACACCATATATTTT. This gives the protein CASSFFRDGNTIYF.

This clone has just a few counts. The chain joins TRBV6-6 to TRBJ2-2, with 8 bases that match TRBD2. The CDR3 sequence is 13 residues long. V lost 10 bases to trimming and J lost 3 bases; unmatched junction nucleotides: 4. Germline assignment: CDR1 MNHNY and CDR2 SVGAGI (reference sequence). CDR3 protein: CATALADTGELFF. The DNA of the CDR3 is TGTGCCACCGCACTAGCGGACACCGGGGAGCTGTTTTTT.

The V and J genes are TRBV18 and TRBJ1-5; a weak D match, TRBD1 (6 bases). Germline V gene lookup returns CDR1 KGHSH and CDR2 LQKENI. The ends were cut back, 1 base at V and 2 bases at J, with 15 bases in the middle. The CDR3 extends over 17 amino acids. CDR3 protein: CASSPLRTGKGNQPQHF. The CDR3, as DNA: TGTGCCAGCTCACCACTTAGAACAGGGAAAGGCAATCAGCCCCAGCATTTT.

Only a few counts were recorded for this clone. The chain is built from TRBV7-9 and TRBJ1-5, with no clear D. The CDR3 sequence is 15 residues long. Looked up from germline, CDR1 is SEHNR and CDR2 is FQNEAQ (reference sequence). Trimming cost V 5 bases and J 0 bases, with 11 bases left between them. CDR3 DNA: TGTGCCAGCAGCCCCCCGGGGAGTAGCAATCAGCCCCAGCATTTT. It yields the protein CASSPPGSSNQPQHF.

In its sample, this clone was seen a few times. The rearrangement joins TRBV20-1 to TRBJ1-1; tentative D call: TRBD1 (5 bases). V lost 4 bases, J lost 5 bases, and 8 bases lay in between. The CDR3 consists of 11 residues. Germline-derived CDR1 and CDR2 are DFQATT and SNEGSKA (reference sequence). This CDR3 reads CSAIGGTEAFF. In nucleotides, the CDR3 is TGCAGTGCTATCGGGGGAACTGAAGCTTTCTTT.

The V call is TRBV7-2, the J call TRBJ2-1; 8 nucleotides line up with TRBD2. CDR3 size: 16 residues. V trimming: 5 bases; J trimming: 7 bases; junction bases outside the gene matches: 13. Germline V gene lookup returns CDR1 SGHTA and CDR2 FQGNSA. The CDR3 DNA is TGTGCCAGCAGCCATAGTACGGGGGGGCCTTTAAATGAGCAGTTCTTC. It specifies CASSHSTGGPLNEQFF.

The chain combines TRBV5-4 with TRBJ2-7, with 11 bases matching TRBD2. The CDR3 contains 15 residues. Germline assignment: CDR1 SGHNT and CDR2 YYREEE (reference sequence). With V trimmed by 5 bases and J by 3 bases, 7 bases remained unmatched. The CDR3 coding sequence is TGTGCCAGCAGGTCCGGGACTAGCGGTAACTACGAGCAGTACTTC. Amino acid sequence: CASRSGTSGNYEQYF.

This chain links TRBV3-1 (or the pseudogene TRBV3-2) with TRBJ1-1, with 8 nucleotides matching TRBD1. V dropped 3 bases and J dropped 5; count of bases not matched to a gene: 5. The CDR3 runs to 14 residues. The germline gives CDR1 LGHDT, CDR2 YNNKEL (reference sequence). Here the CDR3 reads CASSQTGVSTEAFF. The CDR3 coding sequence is TGTGCCAGCAGCCAGACAGGGGTATCAACTGAAGCTTTCTTT.